The source of this T cell receptor beta chain is a study of T-cell reconstitution after alpha-beta-depleted transplantation in children. In this sample, this clonotype turned up a few times. What it recognizes is unknown. A library of TCRbeta sequences, prepared with unique molecular identifiers, was generated. Using its own MiXCR run on the PCR reads, TCRdb lists one record per CDR3 protein. The sample records a few hundred thousand distinct CDR3 sequences, roughly 21% being singletons. CDR3 length: 15 residues. The germline V gene has CDR1 MDHEN and CDR2 SYDVKM. V lost 6 bases and J 0 bases, leaving 15 bases between the germline ends. Study-level results: Surviving recipient T cells and thymic progenitors underlay high day-60 TCRbeta diversity in some patients.

V is TRBV28 and J is TRBJ2-7; tentative D call: TRBD1 (7 bases). The source is a male patient under 18 who had a stem cell transplant for acute lymphoblastic leukemia, so the T cells may come from the graft donor. The sequencing here drew on PBMCs, mostly from graft donor cells, taken 180 days after TCRalphabeta/CD19-depleted stem cell transplant. CDR3: CASSSTGDSSYEQYF. DNA for the CDR3: TGTGCCAGCAGCTCAACGGGGGACAGCTCCTACGAGCAGTACTTC.